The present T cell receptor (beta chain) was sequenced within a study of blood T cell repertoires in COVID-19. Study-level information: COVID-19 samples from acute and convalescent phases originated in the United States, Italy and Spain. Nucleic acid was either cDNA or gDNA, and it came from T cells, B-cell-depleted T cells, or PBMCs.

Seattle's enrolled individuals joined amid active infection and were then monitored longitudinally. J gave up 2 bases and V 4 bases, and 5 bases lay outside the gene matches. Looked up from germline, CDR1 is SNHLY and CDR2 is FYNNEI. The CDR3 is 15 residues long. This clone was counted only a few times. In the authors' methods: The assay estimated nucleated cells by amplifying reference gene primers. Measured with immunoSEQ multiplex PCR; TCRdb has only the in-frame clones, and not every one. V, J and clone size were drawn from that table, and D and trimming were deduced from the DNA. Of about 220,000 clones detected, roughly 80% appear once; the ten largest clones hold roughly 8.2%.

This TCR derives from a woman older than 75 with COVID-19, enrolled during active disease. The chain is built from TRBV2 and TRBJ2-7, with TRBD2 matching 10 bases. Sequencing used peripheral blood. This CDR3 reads CASSGQREGPYEQYF. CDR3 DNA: TGTGCCAGCAGTGGCCAGCGGGAGGGACCCTACGAGCAGTACTTC.